Listed below are T cell receptor beta chains from one sample, sequenced in a study of CD8 T cells in ankylosing spondylitis. TCRdb independently ran MiXCR on the 5' RACE reads; one entry per CDR3 protein. The data contain about 270,000 distinct CDR3 sequences, roughly 32% of them singletons. Material: blood, either unsorted or a sorted T cell fraction (not recorded which). Receptor source: a male donor with ankylosing spondylitis or in good health (not recorded which). CDR3s include the opening cysteine and the closing phenylalanine or tryptophan. D genes are given only for firm matches. Clone size appears in some rows only: once, few, many, or a class for an expanded clone.

v_gene: TRBV20-1
abundance: -
d_gene: TRBD2
j_gene: TRBJ2-7
CDR3aa: CSADLTSGGNEQYF
CDR3nt: TGCAGTGCCGACCTCACTAGCGGGGGAAACGAGCAGTACTTC

v_gene: TRBV12-3/TRBV12-4
abundance: few
d_gene: -
j_gene: TRBJ2-1
CDR3aa: CASRSRGDEQFF
CDR3nt: TGTGCCAGCAGGTCCAGGGGTGATGAGCAGTTCTTC

v_gene: TRBV6-4
abundance: few
d_gene: TRBD2
j_gene: TRBJ2-3
CDR3aa: CASSDSGGGNTDTQYF
CDR3nt: TGTGCCAGCAGTGACTCGGGCGGGGGAAACACAGATACGCAGTATTTT

v_gene: TRBV28
abundance: -
d_gene: TRBD2
j_gene: TRBJ2-5
CDR3aa: CASSFTSDETQYF
CDR3nt: TGTGCCAGCAGTTTCACTAGCGATGAGACCCAGTACTTC

v_gene: TRBV20-1
abundance: -
d_gene: -
j_gene: TRBJ2-2
CDR3aa: CSASATGELFF
CDR3nt: TGCAGTGCTAGTGCCACCGGGGAGCTGTTTTTT

v_gene: TRBV12-3/TRBV12-4
abundance: few
d_gene: -
j_gene: TRBJ2-2
CDR3aa: CASMDAGELFF
CDR3nt: TGTGCCAGCATGGACGCCGGGGAGCTGTTTTTT

v_gene: TRBV15
abundance: -
d_gene: TRBD2
j_gene: TRBJ2-3
CDR3aa: CATSIPLAGGRGDTQYF
CDR3nt: TGTGCCACCAGCATACCACTAGCGGGGGGGCGAGGAGATACGCAGTATTTT

v_gene: TRBV27
abundance: -
d_gene: TRBD1
j_gene: TRBJ1-5
CDR3aa: CASSPGGQGLLASNQPQHF
CDR3nt: TGTGCCAGCAGTCCCGGGGGACAGGGTCTCCTCGCGAGCAATCAGCCCCAGCATTTT

v_gene: TRBV12-3/TRBV12-4
abundance: few
d_gene: -
j_gene: TRBJ1-4
CDR3aa: CASSLGGPRGEKLFF
CDR3nt: TGTGCCAGCAGTTTAGGTGGACCCCGGGGTGAAAAACTGTTTTTT

v_gene: TRBV29-1
abundance: -
d_gene: -
j_gene: TRBJ1-4
CDR3aa: CSVKWATNEKLFF
CDR3nt: TGCAGCGTAAAATGGGCAACTAATGAAAAACTGTTTTTT

v_gene: TRBV15
abundance: few
d_gene: -
j_gene: TRBJ2-6
CDR3aa: CATSRNVESSGANVLTF
CDR3nt: TGTGCCACCAGCAGAAACGTTGAGAGCTCTGGGGCCAACGTCCTGACTTTC

v_gene: TRBV10-2
abundance: few
d_gene: TRBD1
j_gene: TRBJ2-3
CDR3aa: CASSEGQGSDTQYF
CDR3nt: TGCGCCAGCAGTGAGGGACAGGGCTCTGATACGCAGTATTTT

v_gene: TRBV12-3/TRBV12-4
abundance: -
d_gene: TRBD2
j_gene: TRBJ2-5
CDR3aa: CASSTEESSGSQETQYF
CDR3nt: TGTGCCAGCAGCACCGAGGAGAGTAGCGGGAGTCAAGAGACCCAGTACTTC

v_gene: TRBV29-1
abundance: few
d_gene: -
j_gene: TRBJ2-3
CDR3aa: CSDHDSAVGTDTQYF
CDR3nt: TGCAGCGACCACGACTCAGCAGTTGGCACAGATACGCAGTATTTT

v_gene: TRBV6-5
abundance: -
d_gene: TRBD1
j_gene: TRBJ2-7
CDR3aa: CASSLTGAEQYF
CDR3nt: TGTGCCAGCAGCCTCACAGGGGCCGAGCAGTACTTC

v_gene: TRBV6-6
abundance: -
d_gene: -
j_gene: TRBJ2-5
CDR3aa: CASSYSPETQYF
CDR3nt: TGTGCCAGCAGTTACTCGCCCGAAACCCAGTACTTC

v_gene: TRBV4-1
abundance: -
d_gene: -
j_gene: TRBJ1-5
CDR3aa: CASSQDGSEEPWAQPQHF
CDR3nt: TGCGCCAGCAGCCAAGATGGGTCCGAGGAACCCTGGGCCCAGCCCCAGCATTTT

v_gene: TRBV27
abundance: few
d_gene: TRBD1
j_gene: TRBJ2-1
CDR3aa: CASSDTGTGWEQFF
CDR3nt: TGTGCCAGCAGTGACACCGGGACAGGGTGGGAGCAGTTCTTC

v_gene: TRBV29-1
abundance: -
d_gene: -
j_gene: TRBJ2-5
CDR3aa: CSVALRYQETQYF
CDR3nt: TGCAGCGTTGCGTTACGGTACCAAGAGACCCAGTACTTC

v_gene: TRBV12-3/TRBV12-4
abundance: -
d_gene: -
j_gene: TRBJ2-5
CDR3aa: CASSLFVRAQETQYF
CDR3nt: TGTGCCAGCAGTTTATTTGTCAGGGCCCAGGAGACCCAGTACTTC

v_gene: TRBV27
abundance: -
d_gene: -
j_gene: TRBJ2-3
CDR3aa: CASSKLGPTDTQYF
CDR3nt: TGTGCCAGCAGTAAGCTAGGACCCACAGATACGCAGTATTTT

v_gene: TRBV5-1
abundance: few
d_gene: -
j_gene: TRBJ2-7
CDR3aa: CASSVGEGGNEQYF
CDR3nt: TGCGCCAGCAGCGTCGGAGAGGGGGGTAACGAGCAGTACTTC

v_gene: TRBV18
abundance: -
d_gene: TRBD2
j_gene: TRBJ2-3
CDR3aa: CASSPLAGTYTDTQYF
CDR3nt: TGTGCCAGCTCACCACTAGCGGGGACGTACACAGATACGCAGTATTTT

v_gene: TRBV5-6
abundance: few
d_gene: -
j_gene: TRBJ1-3
CDR3aa: CASSLYPGTIVGNTIYF
CDR3nt: TGTGCCAGCAGCTTGTACCCCGGGACTATCGTTGGAAACACCATATATTTT

v_gene: TRBV12-3/TRBV12-4
abundance: -
d_gene: TRBD2
j_gene: TRBJ2-5
CDR3aa: CASSQQLAGAQETQYF
CDR3nt: TGTGCCAGCAGCCAACAACTAGCGGGGGCCCAAGAGACCCAGTACTTC

v_gene: TRBV12-3/TRBV12-4
abundance: -
d_gene: -
j_gene: TRBJ2-1
CDR3aa: CASTLDHSYNEQFF
CDR3nt: TGTGCCAGCACCCTTGATCACTCCTACAATGAGCAGTTCTTC

v_gene: TRBV12-5
abundance: -
d_gene: -
j_gene: TRBJ1-2
CDR3aa: CASGLDQSRDGHYGYTF
CDR3nt: TGTGCTAGTGGTTTGGACCAGAGCCGGGACGGACACTATGGCTACACCTTC

v_gene: TRBV10-3
abundance: -
d_gene: TRBD2
j_gene: TRBJ2-3
CDR3aa: CAISPRTSGGTDTQYF
CDR3nt: TGTGCCATCAGTCCCCGGACTAGCGGGGGAACAGATACGCAGTATTTT

v_gene: TRBV6-1
abundance: -
d_gene: -
j_gene: TRBJ1-6
CDR3aa: CASSEAGELGGADNSPLHF
CDR3nt: TGTGCCAGCAGTGAAGCGGGGGAACTGGGGGGAGCCGATAATTCACCCCTCCACTTT

v_gene: TRBV12-3/TRBV12-4
abundance: once
d_gene: TRBD1
j_gene: TRBJ2-7
CDR3aa: CASVGPDRGSYEQYF
CDR3nt: TGTGCCAGCGTCGGCCCGGACAGGGGTTCCTACGAGCAGTACTTC

v_gene: TRBV7-9
abundance: few
d_gene: -
j_gene: TRBJ2-1
CDR3aa: CASVQVDEQFF
CDR3nt: TGTGCCAGCGTTCAGGTCGATGAGCAGTTCTTC

v_gene: TRBV13
abundance: -
d_gene: -
j_gene: TRBJ2-7
CDR3aa: CASSLWTAYEQYF
CDR3nt: TGTGCCAGCAGCCTATGGACAGCCTACGAGCAGTACTTC

v_gene: TRBV20-1
abundance: few
d_gene: -
j_gene: TRBJ1-5
CDR3aa: CSAGVDTNQPQHF
CDR3nt: TGCAGTGCGGGAGTGGACACCAATCAGCCCCAGCATTTT

v_gene: TRBV7-2
abundance: -
d_gene: TRBD1
j_gene: TRBJ1-1
CDR3aa: CASSTRQGNTEAFF
CDR3nt: TGTGCCAGCAGCACCCGACAGGGAAACACTGAAGCTTTCTTT

v_gene: TRBV5-8
abundance: -
d_gene: TRBD1
j_gene: TRBJ1-4
CDR3aa: CASSLGDSGNEKLFF
CDR3nt: TGTGCCAGCAGCTTGGGGGACAGCGGAAATGAAAAACTGTTTTTT

v_gene: TRBV4-2
abundance: few
d_gene: -
j_gene: TRBJ2-7
CDR3aa: CASSHTGTSPSYEQYF
CDR3nt: TGTGCCAGCAGCCACACCGGGACTTCCCCCTCCTACGAGCAGTACTTC

v_gene: TRBV20-1
abundance: -
d_gene: TRBD2
j_gene: TRBJ2-7
CDR3aa: CSASGAGGPIEQYF
CDR3nt: TGCAGTGCTAGTGGAGCGGGGGGGCCTATCGAGCAGTACTTC

v_gene: TRBV10-1
abundance: -
d_gene: -
j_gene: TRBJ2-3
CDR3aa: CASSGVSAPDTQYF
CDR3nt: TGCGCCAGCAGTGGTGTCAGCGCCCCAGATACGCAGTATTTT

v_gene: TRBV29-1
abundance: -
d_gene: -
j_gene: TRBJ1-1
CDR3aa: CSVVKGPNTEAFF
CDR3nt: TGCAGCGTTGTGAAAGGGCCGAACACTGAAGCTTTCTTT

v_gene: TRBV20-1
abundance: few
d_gene: TRBD1
j_gene: TRBJ1-6
CDR3aa: CSARDLGTGVSGSPLHF
CDR3nt: TGCAGTGCTAGAGATCTCGGGACAGGGGTCAGTGGCTCACCCCTCCACTTT

v_gene: TRBV20-1
abundance: few
d_gene: -
j_gene: TRBJ2-5
CDR3aa: CSARGQLFQETQYF
CDR3nt: TGCAGTGCGCGAGGACAGCTATTTCAAGAGACCCAGTACTTC

v_gene: TRBV7-9
abundance: -
d_gene: TRBD2
j_gene: TRBJ2-7
CDR3aa: CASSLLQGGRLSKQYF
CDR3nt: TGTGCCAGCAGCTTACTCCAGGGAGGGAGGTTATCGAAGCAGTACTTC

v_gene: TRBV20-1
abundance: -
d_gene: -
j_gene: TRBJ2-3
CDR3aa: CSAERGNTDTQYF
CDR3nt: TGCAGTGCTGAGAGGGGGAACACAGATACGCAGTATTTT

v_gene: TRBV7-2
abundance: few
d_gene: -
j_gene: TRBJ2-7
CDR3aa: CASSASRGAEQYF
CDR3nt: TGTGCCAGCAGCGCAAGTCGGGGGGCCGAGCAGTACTTC